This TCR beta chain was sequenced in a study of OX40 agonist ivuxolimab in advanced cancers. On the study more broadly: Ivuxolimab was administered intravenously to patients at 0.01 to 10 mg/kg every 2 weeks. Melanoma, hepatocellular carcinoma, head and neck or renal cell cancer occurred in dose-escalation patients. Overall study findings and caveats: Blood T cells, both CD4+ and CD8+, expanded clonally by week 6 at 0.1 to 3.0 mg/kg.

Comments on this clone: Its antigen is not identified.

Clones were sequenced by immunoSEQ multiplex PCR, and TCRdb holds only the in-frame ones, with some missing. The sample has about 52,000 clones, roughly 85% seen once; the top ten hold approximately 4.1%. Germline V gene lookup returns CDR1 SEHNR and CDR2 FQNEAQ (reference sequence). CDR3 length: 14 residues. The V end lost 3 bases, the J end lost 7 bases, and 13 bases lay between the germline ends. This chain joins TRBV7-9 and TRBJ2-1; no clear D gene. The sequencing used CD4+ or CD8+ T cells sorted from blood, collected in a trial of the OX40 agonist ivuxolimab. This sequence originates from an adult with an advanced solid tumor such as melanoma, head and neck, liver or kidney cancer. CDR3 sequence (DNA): TGTGCCAGCAGCTTGGAGCTGAATGGGAATGAGCAGTTCTTC. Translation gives CASSLELNGNEQFF.